The rows below give T cell receptor beta chains drawn from one sample of a study of human T cells and chemical hapten exposure. TCRdb passed the RACE reads through MiXCR, listing each CDR3 protein once. Of 120,000 or so distinct CDR3 sequences in the sample, roughly 15% are singletons; the top ten hold 0.8% to 1%. The sample in question was whole blood, obtained in connection with sensitization to the hapten diphenylcyclopropenone (DPC). The receptors were sampled from a man aged 18 to 35 with alopecia areata. Some clones in this sample may be carry-over from other donors' samples. Each CDR3 is given with its conserved first and last residue. A D gene is named only where the DNA matches it firmly. Only part of the rows carry a size: once, few, many, or a class if the clone is expanded.

few	TRBV12-5	TRBJ2-2	TRBD1	CASGLTLGDRTTGELFF	TGTGCTAGTGGTTTAACATTGGGGGACAGAACCACCGGGGAGCTGTTTTTT
NA	TRBV5-1	TRBJ2-2	TRBD2	CASSFSGAKNTGELFF	TGCGCCAGCAGCTTTAGCGGGGCCAAGAACACCGGGGAGCTGTTTTTT
many	TRBV7-2	TRBJ1-5	TRBD1	CASSLQGGSNQPQHF	TGTGCCAGCAGCTTACAGGGGGGTAGCAATCAGCCCCAGCATTTT
few	TRBV4-3	TRBJ1-3	NA	CASSQGQAENTIYF	TGCGCCAGCAGCCAAGGACAGGCGGAAAACACCATATATTTT
NA	TRBV11-2	TRBJ1-1	NA	CASSSQRDTEAFF	TGTGCCAGCAGCTCGCAGAGGGACACTGAAGCTTTCTTT
many	TRBV4-3	TRBJ1-4	NA	CASAQLLGREKLFF	TGCGCCAGCGCACAATTGCTAGGTCGGGAAAAACTGTTTTTT
few	TRBV5-1	TRBJ1-1	NA	CASTLGTEAFF	TGCGCCAGCACCTTGGGGACTGAAGCTTTCTTT
NA	TRBV4-3	TRBJ2-7	NA	CASSQDSGQTYEQYF	TGCGCCAGCAGCCAAGATTCTGGACAAACCTACGAGCAGTACTTC
few	TRBV29-1	TRBJ2-4	TRBD1	CSVESGQGGKRRNIQYF	TGCAGCGTTGAGTCTGGACAGGGGGGTAAGCGGAGAAACATTCAGTACTTC
few	TRBV3-1	TRBJ2-5	TRBD2	CASSRASGRLRETQYF	TGTGCCAGCAGCCGGGCTAGCGGGCGCCTCCGGGAGACCCAGTACTTC
many	TRBV6-2/TRBV6-3	TRBJ2-1	NA	CASSYSTSGEGEQFF	TGTGCCAGCAGTTACTCGACTTCAGGGGAGGGTGAGCAGTTCTTC